This is a list of T cell receptor beta chains from one sample in a study of OX40 agonist ivuxolimab in advanced cancers. Here immunoSEQ multiplex PCR was the method, and the copy in TCRdb shows in-frame clones only, minus some. The sample lists about 80,000 clones; about 90% were seen once. The starting material was CD4+ or CD8+ T cells sorted from blood, obtained in a trial of the OX40 agonist ivuxolimab. The receptors here all came from an adult with an advanced solid tumor such as melanoma, head and neck, liver or kidney cancer. Each CDR3 is given with its conserved first and last residue. A D gene is named only where the DNA matches it firmly. Rows give clone size only sometimes, using once, few, many, or a class for an expanded clone.

D,size,J,V,DNA,CDR3
NA,NA,TRBJ1-1,TRBV7-8,TGTGCCAGCAGCTCCGGGACCGGTGGCACTGAAGCTTTCTTT,CASSSGTGGTEAFF
TRBD2,NA,TRBJ2-1,TRBV7-2,TGTGCCAGCACGACTAGCGGGGGCTACAATGAGCAGTTCTTC,CASTTSGGYNEQFF
NA,NA,TRBJ2-7,TRBV7-6,TGTGCCAGCAGCTTGGGGACCGGACAGTCCTACGAGCAGTACTTC,CASSLGTGQSYEQYF
NA,once,TRBJ2-7,TRBV10-3,TGTGCCACCGGGGATTCCTACGAGCAGTACTTC,CATGDSYEQYF
NA,once,TRBJ1-1,TRBV5-1,TGCGCCAGCAGCTTTATATACTTGAACACTGAAGCTTTCTTT,CASSFIYLNTEAFF
TRBD1,NA,TRBJ1-3,TRBV2,TGTGCCAGCAGCTTCCAGTCAGGGACAGGGGGCGCATCTGGAAACACCATATATTTT,CASSFQSGTGGASGNTIYF
NA,NA,TRBJ2-7,TRBV19,TGTGCCAGTAGTCCCGGCCCGCAGGGGGGGGGCTACGAGCAGTACTTC,CASSPGPQGGGYEQYF
TRBD1,NA,TRBJ2-7,TRBV5-1,TGCGCCAGCAGCTTGGCCGGACAGGCGGCCTACGAGCAGTACTTC,CASSLAGQAAYEQYF
NA,NA,TRBJ2-7,TRBV4-1,TGCGCCAGCAGCCTTGACGGGGGTAGCTCCTACGAGCAGTACTTC,CASSLDGGSSYEQYF
NA,NA,TRBJ2-3,TRBV7-3,TGTGCCAGCAGTTACGGGGCAGATACGCAGTATTTT,CASSYGADTQYF
TRBD1,NA,TRBJ1-2,TRBV10-1,TGCGCCAGCAGTGGCCCCGGACAGGGGGCTAACTATGGCTACACCTTC,CASSGPGQGANYGYTF
NA,NA,TRBJ1-1,TRBV7-6,TGTGCCAGCAGCTTTGGCAAGAACACTGAAGCTTTCTTT,CASSFGKNTEAFF
NA,NA,TRBJ1-2,TRBV5-8,TGTGCCAGCAGCTTGGGCCGGGCCGGCGGCTACACCTTC,CASSLGRAGGYTF
NA,NA,TRBJ1-2,TRBV11-2,TGTGCCAGCAGCCCAAATACAGGGATCTATGGCTACACCTTC,CASSPNTGIYGYTF
NA,once,TRBJ2-7,TRBV4-2,TGTGCCAGCAGCCAATCAGGTTCCGAGCAGTACTTC,CASSQSGSEQYF
NA,NA,TRBJ1-4,TRBV27,TGTGCCAGCAGTCATATTCTCGGGGGTAATGAAAAACTGTTTTTT,CASSHILGGNEKLFF
NA,once,TRBJ1-4,TRBV7-6,TGTGCCAGCAGCCCCCGGGGGGTAATAGATGAAAAACTGTTTTTT,CASSPRGVIDEKLFF
NA,NA,TRBJ2-1,TRBV4-1,TGCGCCAGCAGCCGGGACCGGGTCTACAATGAGCAGTTCTTC,CASSRDRVYNEQFF
NA,NA,TRBJ1-2,TRBV9,TGTGCCAGCAGCGTGAGGACAGCCGTCGATGGCTACACCTTC,CASSVRTAVDGYTF
TRBD1,NA,TRBJ1-3,TRBV11-2,TGTGCCAGCAACCCCGGGACAGGGTGGTCTGGAAACACCATATATTTT,CASNPGTGWSGNTIYF
NA,few,TRBJ1-1,TRBV27,TGTGCCAGCAGTTGGGGGCTGGGCACTGAAGCTTTCTTT,CASSWGLGTEAFF
TRBD1,NA,TRBJ2-7,TRBV19,TGTGCCAGTAGTATACGCCCGGGACAGGGGGCTCACGAGCAGTACTTC,CASSIRPGQGAHEQYF
TRBD1,NA,TRBJ1-2,TRBV13,TGTGCCAGCAGCCCGACAGGGACGAGTGGCTACACCTTC,CASSPTGTSGYTF
NA,few,TRBJ2-7,TRBV6-1,TGTGCCAGCAGTGAAGAGAAGGTCGCCCCCTACGAGCAGTACTTC,CASSEEKVAPYEQYF
NA,NA,TRBJ2-7,TRBV6-6,TGTGCCAGCAGTCAGACCCTCTACTACGAGCAGTACTTC,CASSQTLYYEQYF
NA,NA,TRBJ2-7,TRBV5-1,TGCGCCAGCAGCTTGAGCTTGGGCCACTACGAGCAGTACTTC,CASSLSLGHYEQYF
NA,NA,TRBJ1-1,TRBV19,TGTGCCAGTAGTATCGGGCCGGGGGCTGAAGCTTTCTTT,CASSIGPGAEAFF
NA,NA,TRBJ2-3,TRBV27,TGTGCCAGCAGTTTCATCTCATCTAGCACAGATACGCAGTATTTT,CASSFISSSTDTQYF
TRBD1,NA,TRBJ2-7,TRBV7-2,TGTGCCAGCAGCTTAGAGGACAGGGGGCTTTACGAGCAGTACTTC,CASSLEDRGLYEQYF
TRBD2,NA,TRBJ2-5,TRBV19,TGTGCCAGTAGTATGAGGCTAGCGGGGGGCGTAGAGACCCAGTACTTC,CASSMRLAGGVETQYF
TRBD1,NA,TRBJ2-1,TRBV5-6,TGTGCCAGCAGCTTCACAGGGGGTGGCGATGAGCAGTTCTTC,CASSFTGGGDEQFF
NA,NA,TRBJ1-2,TRBV9,TGTGCCAGCAGTCCCAAAGTCGACACCTTC,CASSPKVDTF
TRBD1,NA,TRBJ1-1,TRBV11-1,TGTGCCAGCAGCTTAGGACAGGGGCCTGAAGCTTTCTTT,CASSLGQGPEAFF
NA,NA,TRBJ1-2,TRBV5-5,TGTGCCAGCAGCTCCTCGGACAGACCGCTCTATGGCTACACCTTC,CASSSSDRPLYGYTF
NA,once,TRBJ2-2,TRBV5-6,TGTGCCAGCAGCTTGGCACTCAGGGACGACACCGGGGAGCTGTTTTTT,CASSLALRDDTGELFF
NA,NA,TRBJ2-5,TRBV18,TGTGCCAGCTCACCACCGGGATGGCAAGAGACCCAGTACTTC,CASSPPGWQETQYF
NA,NA,TRBJ1-1,TRBV5-4,TGTGCCAGCAGTTCCCTCGGGGGTGTCACTGAAGCTTTCTTT,CASSSLGGVTEAFF
NA,NA,TRBJ2-7,TRBV6-1,TGTGCCAGCAGTGGGCACGTGGACAGAGGGGTCTACGAGCAGTACTTC,CASSGHVDRGVYEQYF
TRBD2,NA,TRBJ2-3,TRBV5-6,TGTGCCAGCAGCCCTCTAGCGGGGGGACCGGGGGATACGCAGTATTTT,CASSPLAGGPGDTQYF